These 28 T cell receptor beta chains were sequenced from one sample in a study of graft-versus-host responses after intestinal transplantation. Graft-derived tissue was subjected to processing to liberate intraepithelial and lamina propria lymphocytes. TCRdb keeps only in-frame clones here, not all; method: immunoSEQ multiplex PCR. The repertoire holds more than 50,000 clones, with around 86% as singletons. The specimen was ileum tissue, collected about 350 days after transplant. These receptors all come from a human patient who received an intestinal transplant, so some T cells may come from the graft donor.

This clone came up a few times. The V call is TRBV5-1, the J call TRBJ2-5, with 8 bases fitting TRBD1. The CDR3 is made up of 14 amino acids. The germline V gene has CDR1 SGHRS and CDR2 YFSETQ. V was clipped by 4 bases and J by 2 bases; unmatched bases: 4. This chain's CDR3 is CASSARTGQETQYF. CDR3 bases: TGCGCCAGCAGCGCCCGGACAGGGCAAGAGACCCAGTACTTC.

V usage is TRBV5-1 and J usage is TRBJ2-3; possibly TRBD2 for D (6 bases). V lost 1 base and J lost 3, with 12 bases in between. Per germline, CDR1 SGHRS and CDR2 YFSETQ. The CDR3 loop spans 15 amino acids. Written as DNA, the CDR3 is TGCGCCAGCAGCTTGTCTGGCGGGAAGACAGATACGCAGTATTTT. This gives the protein CASSLSGGKTDTQYF.

The chain has TRBV15 and TRBJ2-2; D may be TRBD1 (6 bases). In germline, CDR1 is LNHNV, CDR2 YYDKDF (reference sequence). The CDR3 contains 13 residues. Trimming shortened V by 9 bases and J by 5 bases, and 13 bases separated the two germline ends. CDR3 sequence (DNA): TGTGCCACACAGGCCAGGGGAACCGGGGAGCTGTTTTTT. This codes for CATQARGTGELFF.

The V call is TRBV10-2, the J call TRBJ2-5; TRBD1 matches 7 bases. The end of the DNA is better explained by TRBJ2-7, so the J call may be wrong. From germline, CDR1 is WSHSY and CDR2 SAAADI. The CDR3 length is 14 residues. The CDR3, as DNA: TGCGCCAGCAGTCCCGGGACAGCGATACACGAGCAGTACTTC. Translation: CASSPGTAIHEQYF.

This rearrangement joins TRBV7-9 to TRBJ2-7, with 7 positions matching TRBD2. Germline CDR1 reads SEHNR; CDR2 reads FQNEAQ (reference sequence). V lost 3 bases to trimming and J lost 3 bases; unmatched junction nucleotides: 5. CDR3 size: 14 residues. The CDR3 sequence is CASSLGRDLYEQYF. DNA for the CDR3: TGTGCCAGCAGCTTGGGGAGGGACCTCTACGAGCAGTACTTC.

The chain employs TRBV14 and TRBJ2-2; 9 bases match TRBD2. Per germline, CDR1 SGHDN and CDR2 FVKESK. This CDR3 is built from 16 residues. V was clipped by 4 bases and J by 5 bases; unmatched bases: 8. The DNA of the CDR3 is TGTGCCAGCAGCCGCGGAATAGCGGGAGTTACCGGGGAGCTGTTTTTT. Protein: CASSRGIAGVTGELFF. Together with reference TRBV14 and TRBJ2-2, the CDR3 gives the full variable domain: EAGVTQFPSHSVIEKGQTVTLRCDPISGHDNLYWYRRVMGKEIKFLLHFVKESKQDESGMPNNRFLAERTGGTYSTLKVQPAELEDSGVYFCASSRGIAGVTGELFFGEGSRLTVL.

The genes are TRBV7-9 and TRBJ1-3; the D is unclear. Germline CDR1 and CDR2: SEHNR and FQNEAQ (reference sequence). V was pared by 1 base and J by 3 bases, with 16 bases between. This CDR3 is built from 17 residues. Written as DNA, the CDR3 is TGTGCCAGCAGCTTAGGACACCCCGCCTGGGGTGGAAACACCATATATTTT. This codes for CASSLGHPAWGGNTIYF.

The rearrangement links TRBV19 to TRBJ2-2; D is ambiguous. Looked up from germline, CDR1 is LNHDA and CDR2 is SQIVND (reference sequence). Trimming took 5 bases from V and 13 from J, leaving 11 bases between them. The CDR3 totals 11 residues. CDR3 region: CASSHRAGLFF. Written as DNA, the CDR3 is TGTGCCAGTAGTCATCGGGCAGGGCTGTTTTTT.

The V call is TRBV13, the J call TRBJ1-2; 8 bases are shared with TRBD1. The CDR3 consists of 15 residues. Germline V gene data show CDR1 as PRHDT and CDR2 as FYEKMQ (reference sequence). The trim removed 4 bases at V and 4 bases at J, leaving 8 bases unmatched. In DNA, the CDR3 is TGTGCCAGCAGCTCAGAGACAGGGGAGGTCTATGGCTACACCTTC. Its translation is CASSSETGEVYGYTF.

The CDR3 spells CASSVAPPGTGNNEQFF. CDR3 bases: TGTGCCAGCAGCGTAGCTCCCCCCGGGACAGGGAACAATGAGCAGTTCTTC. This chain joins TRBV9 and TRBJ2-1, with 9 bases that match TRBD1. V lost 0 bases, J lost 5 bases, and 9 bases stayed unmatched. This CDR3 contains 17 residues. Germline values: CDR1 SGDLS, CDR2 YYNGEE.

The CDR3 sequence: CAIRTGQDTGELFF. The DNA for the CDR3 is TGTGCCATCAGAACGGGACAGGACACCGGGGAGCTGTTTTTT. The chain has TRBV10-3 and TRBJ2-2; 8 nucleotides line up with TRBD1. Germline assignment: CDR1 ENHRY and CDR2 SYGVKD. The ends lost 6 bases at V and 3 bases at J; junction bases unmatched: 3. The CDR3 covers 14 residues.

The rearrangement joins TRBV7-2 to TRBJ2-1; 9 positions agree with TRBD1. The junction had 2 bases not matched to a gene; V was cut back by 1 base and J by 4 bases. This CDR3 is built from 15 residues. Germline CDR1 SGHTA, CDR2 FQGNSA. As DNA, the CDR3 is TGTGCCAGCAGCTTAGACAGGGGGCTGTACAATGAGCAGTTCTTC. Its protein is CASSLDRGLYNEQFF.

The V call is TRBV29-1, the J call TRBJ2-7; TRBD1 agrees at 8 bases. This CDR3 is built from 13 residues. Germline CDR1 reads SQVTM; CDR2 reads ANQGSEA. V shed 6 bases and J 6 bases; nucleotides not matched to a gene: 10. CDR3 sequence reads: CSVHGQGAGEQYF. DNA for the CDR3: TGCAGCGTCCACGGCCAGGGGGCGGGCGAGCAGTACTTC.

The V and J genes are TRBV6-5 and TRBJ1-5; unclear D gene. The germline gives CDR1 MNHEY, CDR2 SVGAGI. V lost 0 bases, J lost 0 bases, and 6 bases lay in between. The CDR3 length is 15 residues. The CDR3: CASSYSAGSNQPQHF. The CDR3 bases are TGTGCCAGCAGTTACTCGGCCGGTAGCAATCAGCCCCAGCATTTT.

The V call is TRBV6-5, the J call TRBJ1-5; TRBD1 matches 8 bases. V lost 7 bases to trimming and J lost 4 bases; unmatched junction nucleotides: 6. CDR3 length: 14 amino acids. Germline V gives CDR1 MNHEY, CDR2 SVGAGI. The CDR3 protein is CASKTGTGNQPQHF. CDR3 sequence (DNA): TGTGCCAGCAAGACCGGGACAGGTAATCAGCCCCAGCATTTT.

This rearrangement joins TRBV7-9 to TRBJ1-1, with D hard to call. From germline, CDR1 is SEHNR and CDR2 FQNEAQ (reference sequence). This CDR3 spans 13 amino acids. V shed 6 bases and J shed 6 bases, with 14 bases lying between them. The CDR3 sequence: CASSDTEEAEAFF. The CDR3, as DNA: TGTGCCAGCAGTGATACGGAAGAGGCTGAAGCTTTCTTT.

The chain uses TRBV18 and TRBJ2-5; 11 positions match TRBD1. CDR1 is KGHSH, CDR2 LQKENI, per germline. The CDR3 contains 14 residues. J gave up 6 bases and V 2 bases, and 2 bases lay outside the gene matches. The CDR3 region has the DNA TGTGCCAGCTCACCAAGGACAGGGGGCAAGACCCAGTACTTC. Translated: CASSPRTGGKTQYF. Variable domain in full (rest from reference TRBV18 and TRBJ2-5): NAGVMQNPRHLVRRRGQEARLRCSPMKGHSHVYWYRQLPEEGLKFMVYLQKENIIDESGMPKERFSAEFPKEGPSILRIQQVVRGDSAAYFCASSPRTGGKTQYFGPGTRLLVL.

About this clone itself: In the same sample, other DNA sequences code for this CDR3. The chain employs TRBV28 and TRBJ1-1; D ambiguous. Germline loops: CDR1 MDHEN, CDR2 SYDVKM. V lost 4 bases and J lost 8, with 14 bases in between. The CDR3 runs 13 residues. In DNA, the CDR3 is TGTGCCAGCAGTTCCCTTCGACTGGGGGAAGCTTTCTTT. Protein product: CASSSLRLGEAFF. The full variable domain, with the rest looked up from reference TRBV28 and TRBJ1-1, is DVKVTQSSRYLVKRTGEKVFLECVQDMDHENMFWYRQDPGLGLRLIYFSYDVKMKEKGDIPEGYSVSREKKERFSLILESASTNQTSMYLCASSSLRLGEAFFGQGTRLTVV.

In this sample, this clone turned up a few times. This chain links TRBV7-9 with TRBJ1-4; D is possibly TRBD1 (5 bases). Per germline, CDR1 SEHNR and CDR2 FQNEAQ (reference sequence). The CDR3 length is 15 residues. Trimming stripped 1 base from V and 4 bases from J, with 10 bases between. This chain's CDR3 is CASSLGDRDNEKLFF. DNA of the CDR3: TGTGCCAGCAGCTTAGGCGACAGAGATAATGAAAAACTGTTTTTT.

This sequence joins TRBV18 and TRBJ2-5; no reliable D call. Germline V gene lookup returns CDR1 KGHSH and CDR2 LQKENI. This CDR3 comprises 14 residues. Trimming shortened V by 0 bases and J by 4 bases, and 9 bases separated the two germline ends. This CDR3 reads CASSPPELRETQYF. The CDR3 DNA reads TGTGCCAGCTCACCACCCGAATTGCGAGAGACCCAGTACTTC.

This chain links TRBV28 with TRBJ2-5; 7 nucleotides match TRBD1. The end of the DNA is better explained by TRBJ2-7, so the J call may be wrong. The germline V gene encodes CDR1 MDHEN and CDR2 SYDVKM. The CDR3 covers 15 residues. For the CDR3, the DNA is TGTGCCAGCAGTTTATTACAGGGGACAACCTACGAGCAGTACTTC. Protein product: CASSLLQGTTYEQYF.

The gene calls are TRBV23-1 and TRBJ1-5; D gene unclear. TRBV23-1 carries the ORF label, with uncertain function. The CDR3 loop spans 15 amino acids. V lost 6 bases to trimming and J lost 3 bases, with 15 bases between them. The CDR3 DNA reads as TGCGCCAGCAGACACTACGTCGGGCACAATCAGCCCCAGCATTTT. Translated, it gives CASRHYVGHNQPQHF.

The chain employs TRBV15 and TRBJ1-2, with 10 positions matching TRBD1. Germline CDR1 is LNHNV and CDR2 is YYDKDF (reference sequence). The CDR3 runs 13 residues. V gave up 5 bases and J gave up 4 bases; unmatched junction bases: 1. The CDR3 coding sequence is TGTGCCACCAGCGGGGACAGGGGCTATGGCTACACCTTC. It yields the protein CATSGDRGYGYTF.

V and J are TRBV5-1 and TRBJ2-1; 8 bases are shared with TRBD1. CDR3 length: 14 amino acids. The V and J ends lost 4 bases and 8 bases, in that order; junction bases with no gene match: 8. From germline, CDR1 is SGHRS and CDR2 YFSETQ. DNA for the CDR3: TGCGCCAGCAGCCCCGGGACAGGACTCCATGAGCAGTTCTTC. Its translation: CASSPGTGLHEQFF.

The chain has TRBV6-1 and TRBJ1-1; D gene unclear. There are 12 residues in the CDR3. The V end was cut by 6 bases, the J end by 3 bases, with 8 bases between. The germline gives CDR1 MNHNS, CDR2 SASEGT. In DNA, the CDR3 is TGTGCCAGCAGCGGAAGATACACTGAAGCTTTCTTT. Amino acid sequence: CASSGRYTEAFF.

The rearrangement joins TRBV6-1 to TRBJ2-3, with TRBD1 identical over 7 bases. The V segment lost 4 bases and the J segment 2 bases; nucleotides outside the gene matches: 6. CDR1 and CDR2 (germline): MNHNS, SASEGT. This CDR3 is built from 15 residues. The CDR3 loop is CASSVEGAHTDTQYF. The CDR3 region has the DNA TGTGCCAGCAGTGTTGAGGGGGCTCACACAGATACGCAGTATTTT.

This chain links TRBV4-2 with TRBJ2-7; 8 nucleotides line up with TRBD2. The CDR3 contains 16 residues. Trimming at V came to 0 bases and at J to 4 bases, leaving 8 bases not matched to a gene. Germline V lookup: CDR1 LGHNA, CDR2 YNFKEQ. The CDR3 spells CASSQDGSGNGYEQYF. The CDR3 nucleotides read TGTGCCAGCAGCCAAGATGGTAGCGGGAATGGATACGAGCAGTACTTC.

V gene TRBV12-5 combines with J gene TRBJ1-2, with D possibly being TRBD1 (6 bases). The V gene lost 6 bases and the J gene lost 8 bases, with 19 bases spanning the gap. Germline V lookup: CDR1 LGHNT, CDR2 FRNRAP. The CDR3 loop spans 14 amino acids. CDR3 in amino acids: CASGPLGHNGGYTF. CDR3 nucleotide sequence: TGTGCTAGTGGGCCCTTGGGACATAATGGAGGCTACACCTTC.